The clone carrying this TCR beta chain was picked up one time. Its antigen is unidentified. This record comes from a study of tumor-infiltrating lymphocytes in primary liver carcinoma. Synthesis of TCR beta cDNA was carried out from about 540 ng total RNA with a constant-region primer. A slightly modified ARM-PCR protocol with three nested multiplex PCR rounds produced these TCR beta libraries. Two initial PCR rounds of about 11 cycles each paired TRBV1-TRBV30 forward primers with a C-beta reverse primer. Each CDR3 protein is one row after TCRdb ran MiXCR on the multiplex PCR reads. Counted here are approximately 73,000 distinct CDR3 sequences, around 75% occurring once; the ten biggest clones make up about 13%. Co-extracted RNA and DNA came from about 19-30 mg of unsorted bulk tissue. Germline-derived CDR1 and CDR2 are MNHNS and SASEGT. Trimming cost V 6 bases and J 2 bases; bases outside gene matches: 4. The CDR3 runs to 13 residues.

Study observations and caveats: Merely about 8-24% of top clones occurred in all five tumor regions. Tumors had a top-250-clone fraction that was significantly higher than blood (p = 0.039). Among the pair types, tumor region pairs showed more overlap than tumor-adjacent and tumor-blood pairs.

The sequencing sample was made of liver tumor tissue from sampling region 4. Subset given: tumor region T4, right-lateral pole. The sequence was collected from a woman aged 55-70 years with primary liver carcinoma and hepatitis B virus infection. The chain carries TRBV6-1 and TRBJ2-7; 7 bases are shared with TRBD1. CDR3 DNA sequence: TGTGCCAGCAGGGGGGACAGACCCTACGAGCAGTACTTC. This encodes CASRGDRPYEQYF.